The source of this TCR beta chain is a study of neurological immune-mediated disorders. Study findings and constraints: In HTLV-1-associated myelopathy, TCR clonal expansion was greatest, and in multiple sclerosis it was least, below healthy controls.

TCRdb called the 5' RACE reads again in MiXCR, with one record for every CDR3 protein. The sample contains tens of thousands of distinct CDR3 sequences, just under 6.5% of which appear only once. As to this clonotype: Its antigen remains unknown.

Trimming shortened V by 4 bases and J by 3 bases, and 3 bases separated the two germline ends. The CDR3 extends over 11 amino acids. Germline CDR1 is LNHDA and CDR2 is SQIVND (reference sequence). The chain couples TRBV19 to TRBJ2-5; no reliable D call. The sequence derives from a middle-aged woman in good health. The specimen was CD4+ T cells from blood. In nucleotides, the CDR3 is TGTGCCAGTAGTACGAAAGAGACCCAGTACTTC. Amino acid sequence: CASSTKETQYF.